Listed below are T cell receptor beta chains from one sample, sequenced in a study of regulatory T cells in long-lasting Graves disease. TCRdb independently ran MiXCR on the multiplex PCR reads; one entry per CDR3 protein. Among approximately 300,000 distinct CDR3 sequences listed, more than 15% were seen once. Sequencing was performed on peripheral blood mononuclear cells (PBMCs), taken at new diagnosis, from a patient treated with antithyroid drugs. These receptor sequences come from a female donor with Graves disease. CDR3s include the opening cysteine and the closing phenylalanine or tryptophan. Fields, in order: D gene, J gene, V gene, clone size, CDR3 length, CDR3 protein, CDR3 DNA. D genes are given only for firm matches. Part of the rows lack a size; the others show once, few, many or a class for expanded clones.

. TRBJ1-1 TRBV12-3/TRBV12-4 many 14 CASSSAQGGYEAFF TGTGCCAGCAGTTCCGCACAGGGAGGGTATGAAGCTTTCTTT
. TRBJ2-7 TRBV6-1 many 12 CASSPSDYEQYF TGTGCCAGCAGCCCTAGCGACTACGAGCAGTACTTC
. TRBJ1-5 TRBV12-3/TRBV12-4 . 12 CASSLVDEPQHF TGTGCCAGCAGTTTAGTTGACGAGCCCCAGCATTTT
TRBD2 TRBJ2-5 TRBV3-1 . 15 CASSQLTSGQETQYF TGTGCCAGCAGCCAGCTGACTAGCGGACAAGAGACCCAGTACTTC
TRBD2 TRBJ2-3 TRBV5-1 many 16 CASSYGTSVIQDTQYF TGCGCCAGCAGCTACGGGACTAGCGTAATCCAAGATACGCAGTATTTT
. TRBJ1-1 TRBV18 many 13 CASSHKTGIEAFF TGTGCCAGCTCACACAAGACAGGTATTGAAGCTTTCTTT
. TRBJ2-5 TRBV9 . 14 CASSVALGQETQYF TGTGCCAGCAGCGTAGCGCTGGGCCAAGAGACCCAGTACTTC
TRBD2 TRBJ2-3 TRBV6-7 many 16 CASSYRASGRMDTQYF TGTGCCAGCAGTTACCGCGCGTCCGGGAGGATGGATACGCAGTATTTT
TRBD2 TRBJ2-1 TRBV6-1 many 15 CASSELAGGYNEQFF TGTGCCAGCAGTGAACTAGCGGGAGGCTACAATGAGCAGTTCTTC
. TRBJ2-6 TRBV12-3/TRBV12-4 many 17 CASSLARAGTGANVLTF TGTGCCAGCAGTTTAGCGCGTGCAGGGACTGGGGCCAACGTCCTGACTTTC
TRBD2 TRBJ2-7 TRBV20-1 few 13 CSLAGPPRYEQYF TGCAGTCTAGCGGGGCCCCCCCGGTACGAGCAGTACTTC
. TRBJ2-2 TRBV19 few 17 CASSTGLGAWNTGELFF TGTGCCAGTAGTACGGGTCTGGGTGCTTGGAACACCGGGGAGCTGTTTTTT
. TRBJ2-7 TRBV30 many 14 CAWRTGMGLYEQYF TGTGCCTGGAGAACAGGAATGGGACTCTACGAGCAGTACTTC
TRBD2 TRBJ2-1 TRBV20-1 many 13 CSASPGLAGARFF TGCAGTGCTAGCCCCGGACTAGCGGGAGCTCGGTTCTTC
. TRBJ2-3 TRBV11-3 many 14 CASSLAVSTDTQYF TGTGCCAGCAGCTTAGCCGTAAGCACAGATACGCAGTATTTT
TRBD1 TRBJ1-1 TRBV11-2 . 14 CASSGQGKNTEAFF TGTGCCAGCAGTGGACAGGGGAAGAACACTGAAGCTTTCTTT
TRBD2 TRBJ2-7 TRBV5-1 many 15 CASSSWPAGTYEQYF TGCGCCAGCAGCTCCTGGCCAGCGGGAACCTACGAGCAGTACTTC
TRBD2 TRBJ2-3 TRBV12-3/TRBV12-4 many 15 CASSATSRSADTQYF TGTGCCAGCAGTGCGACTAGCCGTAGCGCAGATACGCAGTATTTT
. TRBJ1-3 TRBV12-3/TRBV12-4 many 16 CASSAVTGYAGNTIYF TGTGCCAGCAGTGCTGTTACAGGGTACGCTGGAAACACCATATATTTT
. TRBJ1-1 TRBV12-5 many 15 CASGPQRGMNTEAFF TGTGCTAGTGGCCCCCAGCGGGGCATGAACACTGAAGCTTTCTTT
TRBD2 TRBJ2-5 TRBV30 . 14 CAWTPAGGLETQYF TGTGCCTGGACCCCAGCGGGAGGGCTGGAGACCCAGTACTTC
TRBD2 TRBJ2-1 TRBV5-5 many 17 CASSFLPGLAGVFEQFF TGTGCCAGCAGCTTTTTACCGGGACTAGCGGGAGTTTTTGAGCAGTTCTTC
. TRBJ2-1 TRBV2 many 15 CASSIGTSVPNEQFF TGTGCCAGCAGTATTGGGACCTCGGTCCCCAATGAGCAGTTCTTC
TRBD2 TRBJ2-3 TRBV28 . 17 CASTNQWLAGAEDTQYF TGTGCCAGCACCAACCAATGGCTAGCGGGAGCGGAAGATACGCAGTATTTT
. TRBJ2-1 TRBV19 few 10 CASGNGEQFF TGTGCCTCCGGGAACGGTGAGCAGTTCTTC
. TRBJ1-2 TRBV28 . 13 CASSFPENYGYTF TGTGCCAGCAGTTTCCCCGAGAACTATGGCTACACCTTC
TRBD1 TRBJ2-1 TRBV6-1 many 17 CASSALPGTGRNNEQFF TGTGCCAGCAGTGCACTCCCCGGGACAGGGAGGAACAATGAGCAGTTCTTC
TRBD1 TRBJ1-4 TRBV7-8 many 15 CASSPRQGRNEKLFF TGTGCCAGCAGCCCCCGACAGGGAAGGAATGAAAAACTGTTTTTT
. TRBJ2-1 TRBV12-3/TRBV12-4 many 17 CASSLAQPGVSYNEQFF TGTGCCAGCAGTTTAGCGCAACCCGGGGTCAGCTACAATGAGCAGTTCTTC
TRBD1 TRBJ1-3 TRBV27 many 15 CASSYDRGPGNTIYF TGTGCCAGCAGTTATGACAGGGGGCCTGGAAACACCATATATTTT
. TRBJ2-2 TRBV3-1 many 14 CASSHQTTHGELFF TGTGCCAGCAGCCATCAGACGACCCACGGGGAGCTGTTTTTT
TRBD1 TRBJ1-2 TRBV6-1 many 16 CASQRTGTGGKDGYTF TGTGCCAGCCAGCGGACCGGGACAGGGGGCAAAGACGGCTACACCTTC
TRBD1 TRBJ1-4 TRBV29-1 many 20 CSVEDLVGAGGVPTNEKLFF TGCAGCGTTGAAGATCTAGTGGGAGCAGGGGGTGTGCCAACTAATGAAAAACTGTTTTTT
. TRBJ2-1 TRBV27 many 13 CASRWSSYNEQFF TGTGCCAGCAGATGGAGCTCCTACAATGAGCAGTTCTTC
TRBD2 TRBJ2-1 TRBV5-1 few 14 CASKREGPSGVQFF TGCGCCAGCAAGCGGGAGGGCCCGTCGGGGGTGCAGTTCTTC
. TRBJ2-2 TRBV5-4 . 18 CASRTLFTGGTNTGELFF TGTGCCAGCAGGACCTTATTCACTGGCGGTACGAACACCGGGGAGCTGTTTTTT
TRBD1 TRBJ2-1 TRBV6-2/TRBV6-3 . 14 CASSQPRDSIEQFF TGTGCCAGCAGCCAACCAAGGGACAGCATTGAGCAGTTCTTC
. TRBJ1-1 TRBV4-1 few 17 CASSHSKKPMDSTEAFF TGCGCCAGCAGCCATTCAAAAAAACCTATGGACTCTACTGAAGCTTTCTTT
. TRBJ2-7 TRBV7-2 many 14 CASSGTLDNYEQYF TGTGCCAGCAGCGGGACACTCGACAACTACGAGCAGTACTTC
. TRBJ2-1 TRBV27 . 15 CASSLEGGSYNEQFF TGTGCCAGCAGTTTAGAGGGGGGGTCCTACAATGAGCAGTTCTTC
TRBD1 TRBJ2-5 TRBV24-1 . 16 CATSSTGTGGGETQYF TGTGCCACCAGTTCCACCGGGACAGGGGGCGGAGAGACCCAGTACTTC
. TRBJ1-3 TRBV27 many 13 CASSLSAVGTIYF TGTGCCAGCAGTTTATCGGCAGTTGGAACCATATATTTT
TRBD2 TRBJ2-1 TRBV7-3 . 16 CASSLKGGRAYNEQFF TGTGCCAGCAGCTTAAAGGGAGGGAGGGCCTACAATGAGCAGTTCTTC
. TRBJ2-7 TRBV5-5 many 11 CASRQAYEQYF TGTGCCAGCAGACAAGCCTACGAGCAGTACTTC
. TRBJ2-7 TRBV10-2 many 14 CASGLSASLYEQYF TGCGCCAGCGGACTCTCTGCATCCCTCTACGAGCAGTACTTC
. TRBJ1-1 TRBV19 many 17 CASSIDRTVPMNTEAFF TGTGCCAGTAGTATAGATCGAACAGTACCCATGAACACTGAAGCTTTCTTT
. TRBJ1-4 TRBV19 many 15 CASSIGAVTNEKLFF TGTGCCAGTAGTATCGGGGCGGTAACTAATGAAAAACTGTTTTTT
TRBD1 TRBJ1-6 TRBV10-2 many 15 CASSELDRRNSPLHF TGCGCCAGCAGTGAATTGGACAGGAGGAATTCACCCCTCCACTTT